This T cell receptor beta chain was identified during a study of blood T cell repertoires in COVID-19 (dated by TCRdb to the early 2020s). In terms of the full investigation: Collaborator samples came from the United States, Italy and Spain and covered acute and convalescent phases of COVID-19. Deeply sampled blood TCRbeta repertoires from subjects exposed to, actively infected with, or recovered from COVID-19 were included in the dataset. The material from the prospective study consisted of cDNA or gDNA derived from T cells, B-cell-depleted T cells, or PBMCs. The samples were drawn from two sources: the first 160 participants of the ongoing ImmuneRACE study, and over 1,000 subjects contributed by 6 global collaborators. A freely available public database, intended as a resource for researchers studying the immune response to SARS-CoV-2, is where the repertoires were released. HLA class I and class II types, where available, came from metadata supplied by the sample provider rather than from assay-based typing. A de-identified subject ID, COVID-19 status, age in years and sex were almost always included in the sample metadata. Study-wide findings and limitations: Clinical and demographic metadata were provided uncurated, with the amount varying by source and participant.

The immunoSEQ Assay, a bias-controlled multiplex PCR, was used to amplify TCRbeta CDR3 regions from genomic DNA. Per the source publication's procedure: Within the assay, amplification of reference gene primers was used to estimate how many nucleated cells each sample contained. To quantify the absolute abundance of each unique TCRbeta CDR3 rearrangement, sequence reads were collapsed and filtered. Productive Simpson clonality was computed per sample as the square root of Simpson's diversity index over productive rearrangements. Imported from immuneACCESS, the table was reduced by TCRdb to in-frame sequences with V and J called. These copies leave out some clones; in studies compared against another copy, an unresolved V gene accounts for under half, and the cause of the remainder is not known. From that table come the V and J calls and clone size; the DNA was used to work out D and trimming. The table for this sample lists fewer than 250,000 clones; about 82% of them were counted only once. The leading ten clones occupy over 7.5% of the sample.

From cysteine to phenylalanine, the CDR3 is 12 amino acids long. The retained sequence is limited to the CDR3, 36 bases, with the frame set at the first base. Trimming at the junction amounts to 1 base on V and 10 bases on J, and the germline ends lie 9 bases apart. CDR1 and CDR2 are read off the germline V gene as KGHDR and SFDVKD. A note on this clone: This receptor's antigen is unknown. Base qualities are not provided; no much larger clone lies one nucleotide away.

In the prospective study, participants were roughly 18 to 100 years old, resided in about two dozen geographic areas of the United States, and were enrolled through a virtual design. To assign participants to cohorts, the prospective study relied on clinical history that participants themselves reported in a screening survey and a study questionnaire. Each participant in the prospective study had whole blood, serum and a nasopharyngeal or oropharyngeal swab collected by mobile phlebotomists. Additional blood draws and questionnaires over an approximately two-month period could optionally be provided by prospective study participants. Before DNA extraction, blood samples from the prospective study were shipped at room temperature or frozen.

The chain is made from TRBV24-1 and TRBJ2-5, with TRBD1 as a weak D call on 6 bases. Sample: PBMCs or T cells enriched from blood (not recorded which). This clonotype originated in a woman aged 50 to 60 with acute COVID-19. The DNA reads TGTGCCACCAGTGATTTAAGGGGGTTCCAGTACTTC. Its coded protein is CATSDLRGFQYF.